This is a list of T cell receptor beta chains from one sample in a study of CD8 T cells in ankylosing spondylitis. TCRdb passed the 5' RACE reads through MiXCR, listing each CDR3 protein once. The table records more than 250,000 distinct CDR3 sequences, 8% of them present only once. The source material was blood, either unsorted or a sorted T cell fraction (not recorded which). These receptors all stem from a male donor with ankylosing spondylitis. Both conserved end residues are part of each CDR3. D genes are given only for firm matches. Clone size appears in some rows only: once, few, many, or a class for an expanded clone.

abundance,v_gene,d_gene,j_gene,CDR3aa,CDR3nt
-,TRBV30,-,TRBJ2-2,CAWSAVNTGELFF,TGTGCCTGGAGTGCTGTGAACACCGGGGAGCTGTTTTTT
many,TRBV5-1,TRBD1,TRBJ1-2,CASSLGDRDYGYTF,TGCGCCAGCAGCCTCGGTGACAGGGATTATGGCTACACCTTC
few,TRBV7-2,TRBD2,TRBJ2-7,CASSLAGLAGVSYEQYF,TGTGCCAGCAGCTTAGCGGGACTAGCGGGAGTTAGCTACGAGCAGTACTTC
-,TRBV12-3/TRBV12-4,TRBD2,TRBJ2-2,CACSLGSFSGRRTTGELFF,TGTGCCTGCAGTTTAGGTAGTTTTAGCGGGAGGAGAACTACCGGGGAGCTGTTTTTT
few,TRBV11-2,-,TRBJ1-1,CASSVGVNTEAFF,TGTGCCAGCAGTGTGGGTGTGAACACTGAAGCTTTCTTT
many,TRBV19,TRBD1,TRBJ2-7,CASSITGTGGNEQYF,TGTGCCAGTAGTATCACTGGGACAGGGGGCAACGAGCAGTACTTC
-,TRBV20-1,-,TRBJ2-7,CSASVQGEAYEQYF,TGCAGTGCTAGTGTCCAGGGTGAAGCCTACGAGCAGTACTTC
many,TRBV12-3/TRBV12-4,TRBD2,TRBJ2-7,CASSLGLAGGGEQYF,TGTGCCAGCAGTTTAGGGCTAGCGGGAGGCGGTGAGCAGTACTTC
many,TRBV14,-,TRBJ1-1,CASRQSGVNTEAFF,TGTGCCAGCAGACAAAGCGGGGTGAACACTGAAGCTTTCTTT
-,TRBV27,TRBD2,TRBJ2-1,CASSPGLAGAAYNEQFF,TGTGCCAGCAGCCCGGGACTAGCGGGAGCCGCGTACAATGAGCAGTTCTTC
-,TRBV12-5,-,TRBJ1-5,CASGRGGFGNQPQHF,TGTGCTAGTGGCCGGGGCGGGTTCGGCAATCAGCCCCAGCATTTT
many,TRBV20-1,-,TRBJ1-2,CSAGPTYGYTF,TGCAGTGCTGGTCCGACCTATGGCTACACCTTC
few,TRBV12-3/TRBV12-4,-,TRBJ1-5,CASSFGGGDQPQHF,TGTGCCAGCAGTTTTGGGGGTGGGGATCAGCCCCAGCATTTT
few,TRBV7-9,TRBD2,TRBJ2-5,CASSLVGGFQETQYF,TGTGCCAGCAGCTTAGTGGGGGGGTTCCAAGAGACCCAGTACTTC
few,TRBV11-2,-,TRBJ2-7,CASSLDYRVSGLSYEQYF,TGTGCCAGCAGCTTAGATTACAGAGTCTCGGGTCTCTCCTACGAGCAGTACTTC
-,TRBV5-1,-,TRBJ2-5,CASSPQTGSETQYF,TGCGCCAGCAGCCCCCAGACGGGTTCGGAGACCCAGTACTTC
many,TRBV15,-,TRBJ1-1,CATSRASDASTGTEAFF,TGTGCCACCAGCAGAGCCTCAGATGCATCGACAGGCACTGAAGCTTTCTTT
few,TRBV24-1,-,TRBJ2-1,CATGGSPRRAGYNEQFF,TGTGCCACCGGGGGTAGCCCCCGAAGGGCTGGATACAATGAGCAGTTCTTC
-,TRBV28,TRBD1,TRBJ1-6,CASRTDRGLNSPLHF,TGTGCCAGCAGGACGGACAGGGGCCTTAATTCACCCCTCCACTTT
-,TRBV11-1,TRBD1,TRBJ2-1,CASSPRDRVGEQFF,TGTGCCAGCAGCCCCCGGGACAGGGTGGGTGAGCAGTTCTTC
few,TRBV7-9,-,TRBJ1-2,CASSLLWDYGYTF,TGTGCCAGCAGCCTGTTGTGGGACTATGGCTACACCTTC
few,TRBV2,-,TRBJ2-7,CASNLAPLYEQYF,TGTGCCAGCAATCTAGCGCCGCTATACGAGCAGTACTTC
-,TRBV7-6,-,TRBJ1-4,CASSLVRGEKLFF,TGTGCCAGCAGCTTAGTCAGGGGCGAAAAACTGTTTTTT
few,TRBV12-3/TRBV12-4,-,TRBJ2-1,CASTGAGPYNEQFF,TGTGCCAGCACGGGTGCGGGACCCTACAATGAGCAGTTCTTC